The entry below describes one TCR beta chain. Which antigen it targets is not known. Nothing much larger sits one base from this clone, and base qualities are not available. Reading the label with the study, this specimen's time point is: cells obtained before transplantation from donor or recipient. CD3+CD4+ and CD3+CD8+ populations were FACS-sorted from unstimulated pre-transplant donor and recipient cells taken from spleen or lymph nodes. These data originate in a study of graft-versus-host responses after intestinal transplantation (dated by TCRdb to the early 2020s). Regarding the complete study: Recipients received multivisceral, liver-intestinal, or isolated intestinal transplants. Alloreactive clones were identified by sequencing pre-transplant mixed lymphocyte reaction products and comparing them with unstimulated pre-transplant donor and recipient T cells. Donor T cell macrochimerism was defined as a peak of at least 4% donor T cells among recipient peripheral blood mononuclear cells. Every recipient was given anti-thymocyte globulin induction, then maintenance tacrolimus and steroids for roughly three years. Graft-versus-host and host-versus-graft alloreactive T cell clones were tracked in the graft, circulation and bone marrow after intestinal transplantation using bulk TCR-beta CDR3 sequencing. The cohort enrolled approximately 24 intestinal transplant recipients including one retransplant, and 3 patients lacking pretransplant specimens were excluded. Samples from three later patients were sequenced in-house on an Illumina MiSeq with MiXCR processing rather than by the commercial service. Study-level results and caveats: High GvH to HvG T cell clonal ratios were observed in the allografts of patients with donor T cell macrochimerism. Early after transplant, peak levels of circulating GvH clones were associated with declines in HvG clones. GvH clones turned up in recipient bone marrow, with some appearing earlier in ileal mucosa or blood, a pattern consistent with an intestinal mucosal origin. The conclusions were limited by the relatively low number and heterogeneity of the intestinal transplant patients.

V is shortened by 0 bases, J by 8 bases, and the region joining them spans 10 bases. The CDR3 spans 13 residues, from the cysteine through the phenylalanine. Of the read, only the CDR3 DNA is kept; its 39 bases are in frame from base 1. CDR1 and CDR2, per the germline V gene (reference sequence), are LNHNV and YYDKDF. Library preparation was by the immunoSEQ multiplex PCR assay. For most patients, genomic DNA was isolated with the Qiagen DNeasy Blood and Tissue Kit and shipped frozen to Adaptive Biotechnologies for TCR sequencing. For most patients, genomic DNA was subjected to high-throughput TCR-beta CDR3 sequencing by Adaptive Biotechnologies. Turning to the authors' computational methods: Adaptive's ImmunoSEQ software supplied the TCR sequencing data for around 19 patients, while MiXCR and VDJtools were used to process a few other patients. CD4 versus CD8 sorting errors were corrected by removing sequences found in both subsets at a frequency ratio below 5:1. CDR3 nucleotide sequences shared by donor and recipient were removed because the origin of these sequences could not be assigned. To be classed as alloreactive, a clone needed at least 2-fold expansion over unstimulated cells and a minimum CFSE-low frequency of 0.002% (template counts) or 0.001% (read counts). Clones detected in sequenced pre-transplant spleen, lymph node, or MLR CFSE-low populations of the donor or recipient were defined as mappable. The cumulative frequency of alloreactive clones was calculated as a percentage of all sequences, weighted by copy number. The table was pulled from immuneACCESS by TCRdb, which kept in-frame rearrangements only. Such tables lose some clones; where checked, under half of the loss comes from unresolved V genes, and the rest has no known cause. D and trimming come from the DNA, and the V and J calls and clone size come from that table. For this sample there are 90,000 to 130,000 clones; approximately 92% appear just once. Around 0.55% of the sample belongs to the ten largest clones.

The sequence derives from a human donor who received an intestinal transplant. Here the chain combines TRBV15 and TRBJ1-1; no confident D gene assignment can be made. This specimen was unstimulated CD8+ T cells sorted from spleen or lymph node cells, taken before intestinal transplant. The CDR3: CATSRETGPEAFF. The DNA sequence is TGTGCCACCAGCAGAGAGACTGGTCCCGAAGCTTTCTTT.